This T cell receptor (beta chain) was documented in a study of spatial heterogeneity in lung cancer. Overall study results and limits: Tumoral mutation counts were tracked by counts of expanded intratumoral alpha and beta TCRs.

Sample time point: sample taken at primary tumor resection. Using its own MiXCR run on the 5' RACE reads, TCRdb lists one record per CDR3 protein. This repertoire shows approximately 20,000 distinct CDR3 sequences, 5.5% to 8.5% found once; its top ten account for 20% to 25%. This clonotype has only a few counts. Its antigen is not identified. Trimming took off 4 bases at V and 2 bases at J, with 9 bases between the two ends. The germline V gene has CDR1 MNHEY and CDR2 SMNVEV (reference sequence). The CDR3 sequence is 13 residues long. Source: lung tumor tissue, taken at surgery. The source is a female donor with early-stage non-small cell lung cancer. V usage is TRBV27 and J usage is TRBJ2-7; D not certain. The CDR3 DNA reads TGTGCCAGCAGTTCTTATCCAACCTACGAGCAGTACTTC. Residues: CASSSYPTYEQYF.